A selection of T cell receptor beta chains follows, all from one sample in a study of T cells in Graves' hyperthyroidism and ophthalmopathy. TCRdb passed the multiplex PCR reads through MiXCR, listing each CDR3 protein once. The sample lists roughly 57,000 distinct CDR3 sequences; about 57% were seen once. Source material: blood. All receptors derive from a woman aged 60-75 years with Graves' ophthalmopathy. The CDR3 runs from the conserved cysteine through the conserved F or W. Fields, in order: V gene, D gene, J gene, clone size, CDR3 DNA, CDR3 protein. The D gene is left open where the match is weak. The size of a clone is reported for some rows only, either as once, few or many, or as a class for expanded clones.

TRBV7-8	-	TRBJ2-1	-	TGTGCCAGCAGCCCCCGGATCAGCTCCTACAATGAGCAGTTCTTC	CASSPRISSYNEQFF
TRBV11-1	-	TRBJ2-3	many	TGTGCCAGCAGCGTGGGGGCCACAGATACGCAGTATTTT	CASSVGATDTQYF
TRBV7-9	TRBD2	TRBJ2-7	many	TGTGCCAGCAGCTCGGGACTAGCCACCTACGAGCAGTACTTC	CASSSGLATYEQYF
TRBV4-3	-	TRBJ2-7	many	TGCGCCAGCAGCCAAGAGAGTTTGGGCGGGTACGAGCAGTACTTC	CASSQESLGGYEQYF
TRBV27	TRBD1	TRBJ1-2	many	TGTGCCAGCAGTTTGTCGGGACAGAGGACAAACTATGGCTACACCTTC	CASSLSGQRTNYGYTF
TRBV5-4	-	TRBJ2-2	-	TGTGCCAGCAGCTTGACAGTGTGGGGGAACACAGGGGAGCTGTTTTTT	CASSLTVWGNTGELFF
TRBV19	TRBD2	TRBJ2-1	medium-sized	TGTGCCAGTAGAGGAACTAGCGGGTACTCCTACAATGAGCAGTTCTTC	CASRGTSGYSYNEQFF
TRBV7-6	TRBD2	TRBJ2-6	-	TGTGCCAGCAGCGAACGGACTAGCGGGGCCAACGTCCTGACTTTC	CASSERTSGANVLTF
TRBV20-1	TRBD2	TRBJ2-7	-	TGCAGTTTGGGAGGGACTAGCGGGAGTTACGAGCAGTACTTC	CSLGGTSGSYEQYF
TRBV6-1	-	TRBJ2-1	-	TGTGCCAGCATAGCGGGAAGAGGGACAGATACGCAGGGTGAGCAGTTCTTC	CASIAGRGTDTQGEQFF
TRBV6-1	-	TRBJ2-7	many	TGTGCCAGCAGTGAAGAATGGCGGGGTGCCTACGAGCAGTACTTC	CASSEEWRGAYEQYF
TRBV7-3	TRBD2	TRBJ2-6	-	TGTGCCAGCAGCTCCACTAGCGGGGGGGCCTCTGGGGCCAACGTCCTGACTTTC	CASSSTSGGASGANVLTF
TRBV20-1	-	TRBJ1-1	many	TGCAGTGCTAGAGATCAGAGGGGGGGGGTTTGGAGCACTGAAGCTTTCTTT	CSARDQRGGVWSTEAFF
TRBV5-5	TRBD1	TRBJ1-5	many	TGTGCCAGCAGCTCGGACAGGGTCAATCAGCCCCAGCATTTT	CASSSDRVNQPQHF
TRBV25-1	TRBD1	TRBJ2-1	many	TGTGCCAGCAGTGAGGAAAACCGGGACAGAGCTATTCCGAGCTCCTACAATGAGCAGTTCTTC	CASSEENRDRAIPSSYNEQFF
TRBV7-2	-	TRBJ2-4	-	TGTGCCAGCAGCTTCGGGGCTCCGGCCAAAAACATTCAGTACTTC	CASSFGAPAKNIQYF
TRBV27	TRBD1	TRBJ2-7	many	TGTGCCAGCAGTGCCACCGGGACAGGGACTCAGCAGTACTTC	CASSATGTGTQQYF
TRBV6-1	-	TRBJ2-7	-	TGTGCCCCCCAGCCAGGGTACGAGCAGTACTTC	CAPQPGYEQYF
TRBV20-1	-	TRBJ2-7	-	TGCAGTGCTGATACAGGGTCTTTCTACGAGCAGTACTTC	CSADTGSFYEQYF
TRBV11-2	-	TRBJ1-4	many	TGTGCCAGCAGCTTAGGGGGCACAAGTGAAAAACTGTTTTTT	CASSLGGTSEKLFF
TRBV2	TRBD2	TRBJ2-7	-	TGTGCCAGCTCGAAGGTTACTAGCGGCTACGAGCAGTACTTC	CASSKVTSGYEQYF
TRBV19	-	TRBJ2-5	-	TGTGCCAGTAGTCTGACAGCCAACCAAGAGACCCAGTACTTC	CASSLTANQETQYF
TRBV12-3/TRBV12-4	-	TRBJ2-4	many	TGTGCCAGCAGTTTCCCCTTTACGTTC	CASSFPFTF
TRBV6-2/TRBV6-3	-	TRBJ2-6	-	TGTGCCAGCAACCCAGGGGGGTCTGGGGCCAACGTCCTGACTTTC	CASNPGGSGANVLTF
TRBV6-5	-	TRBJ1-5	many	TGTGCCAGCAGGGGCCTTTTTAGCAATCAGCCCCAGCATTTT	CASRGLFSNQPQHF
TRBV7-2	TRBD1	TRBJ2-2	-	TGTGCCAGCAGCCCAGGGGACAGGGGTAGGCCCGGGGAGCTGTTTTTT	CASSPGDRGRPGELFF
TRBV20-1	-	TRBJ2-7	few	TGCAGTGCTAGAGGCTTGGCCTTGGTCGAGCAGTACTTC	CSARGLALVEQYF
TRBV3-1	-	TRBJ1-2	many	TGTGCCAGCAGCCAAGGGGGCGTGGGGAGTGACACCTTC	CASSQGGVGSDTF
TRBV11-2	TRBD2	TRBJ2-7	-	TGTGCCAGCAGCTTAGTGGGGGTAGCGGGAGGGCAGAACGAGCAGTACTTC	CASSLVGVAGGQNEQYF
TRBV10-3	-	TRBJ1-5	many	TGTGCCATCAGTGACCCGGGGAGGGGGAATCAGCCCCAGCATTTT	CAISDPGRGNQPQHF
TRBV19	TRBD2	TRBJ2-1	-	TGTGCCAGTAGTATAGACCCTAGCGGGGGGGCCGTGGATACGCAGTTCTTC	CASSIDPSGGAVDTQFF
TRBV5-6	TRBD2	TRBJ2-7	few	TGTGCCAGCAGCTTGTCGGGACTAGCGGGGGCCTACGAGCAGTACTTC	CASSLSGLAGAYEQYF
TRBV20-1	-	TRBJ1-1	many	TGCAGTGCTAGATCACTATTCCTAATGGACACTGAAGCTTTCTTT	CSARSLFLMDTEAFF
TRBV19	TRBD1	TRBJ2-7	-	TGTGCCAGTCACGGGACAGGGATCTCCTACGAGCAGTACTTC	CASHGTGISYEQYF
TRBV7-3	TRBD1	TRBJ1-1	many	TGTGCCAGCAGCATCGCCGGGACAGGGAACTTTGAAGCTTTCTTT	CASSIAGTGNFEAFF
TRBV5-6	-	TRBJ2-2	-	TGTGCCAGCAGCTTAAATACCGGCGGGGAGCTTTTTTTT	CASSLNTGGELFF
TRBV19	-	TRBJ1-2	-	TGTGCCAGTAGTTCGGCGGGGGGTAACTATGGCTACACCTTC	CASSSAGGNYGYTF
TRBV9	-	TRBJ1-2	many	TGTGCCAGCAGCGTAGAGGACCGGATGGAGTATGGCTACACCTTC	CASSVEDRMEYGYTF
TRBV12-5	-	TRBJ1-4	once	TGTGCTAGTGATTTGTCTCCACCTCGGGCGAAAAAACTGTTTTTT	CASDLSPPRAKKLFF
TRBV6-4	TRBD2	TRBJ2-3	many	TGTGCCAGCAGTGATTCGGGACTAGCGGATAGCACAGATACGCAGTATTTT	CASSDSGLADSTDTQYF
TRBV19	-	TRBJ2-3	many	TGTGCCAGTAGGTTTGGGACCCTTGGGGATACGCAGTATTTT	CASRFGTLGDTQYF
TRBV20-1	-	TRBJ2-5	medium-sized	TGCAGTGCTAGAGACGACCGAGAGACCCAGTACTTC	CSARDDRETQYF
TRBV12-3/TRBV12-4	-	TRBJ2-7	many	TGTGCCAGCAGCCTCGGACACGTCTACGAGCAGTACTTC	CASSLGHVYEQYF
TRBV6-5	-	TRBJ2-1	many	TGTGCCAGCAGTTACTCGGGGAGTAAGGAGTTCTTC	CASSYSGSKEFF
TRBV9	TRBD1	TRBJ2-7	-	TGTGCCAGCAGCGGCCGGGACAGGTCAGCGTCTGAGCAGTACTTC	CASSGRDRSASEQYF
TRBV29-1	TRBD2	TRBJ2-1	-	TGCAGCGGGAGGACTAGCGGGAGGTACAATGAGCAGTTCTTC	CSGRTSGRYNEQFF
TRBV7-9	-	TRBJ2-3	-	TGTGCCAGCAGCCCGGCGGCCCACACAGATACGCAGTATTTT	CASSPAAHTDTQYF
TRBV24-1	TRBD1	TRBJ2-7	-	TGTGCCACCAGTGAGCGGACAGGAGCCGAGCAGTACTTC	CATSERTGAEQYF
TRBV2	-	TRBJ1-6	-	TGTGCCAGCAGTGTCGTGGGCGGGTCTAATTCACCCCTCCACTTT	CASSVVGGSNSPLHF
TRBV20-1	TRBD2	TRBJ2-7	-	TGCAGTGCTAGGGGACTAGCGGGGCTTGGTAAGCAGTACTTC	CSARGLAGLGKQYF
TRBV4-1	-	TRBJ1-2	many	TGCGCCAGCAGCCAAGATCGGGTAGGGCCAGACAATGGCTACACCTTC	CASSQDRVGPDNGYTF
TRBV7-8	-	TRBJ2-3	once	-	CASSVKGREAFFGQGTRLTDTQYF